This TCR beta chain stems from a study of identical twins. With template switching, a universal primer site was added, and the cDNA carried unique molecular identifiers. MiXCR, applied by TCRdb to the 5' RACE reads, yields one record per CDR3 protein. The sample carries 400,000 to 600,000 distinct CDR3 sequences, about 20% recorded once. Donors uniformly comprised healthy Caucasians. The germline gives CDR1 DFQATT, CDR2 SNEGSKA (reference sequence). The germline V and J ends were trimmed by 3 bases and 5 bases, with 8 bases remaining between them. The CDR3 sequence is 11 residues long. These data were also filed under a second study, of yellow fever vaccine responses in identical twins.

This TCR was sampled from a woman between 18 and 29 years old in good health. The chain has TRBV20-1 and TRBJ2-7; no clear D gene. Specimen: CD4+ T cells sorted from blood. The CDR3 loop is CSASLSNEQYF. Written as DNA, the CDR3 is TGCAGTGCTAGTTTGAGTAACGAGCAGTACTTC.